This is a list of T cell receptor beta chains from one sample in a study of neurological immune-mediated disorders. TCRdb reanalysed the 5' RACE reads using MiXCR and keeps one entry per CDR3 protein. In the table there are 20,000 to 25,000 distinct CDR3 sequences, approximately 7% of which are singletons. The sequenced sample consisted of PBMCs. All receptors derive from a woman aged 40-49 years in good health. Both conserved end residues are part of each CDR3. D genes are given only for firm matches. Clone size is given for some rows only: seen once, a few or many times, or a class if the clone is expanded.

TRBD2	TRBV20-1	many	TRBJ2-1	TGCAGTGCTAGAGAGCGGGAGAATGAGCAGTTCTTC	CSARERENEQFF
NA	TRBV5-5	many	TRBJ1-2	TGTGCCAGCAGTGCGGACCTCTATGGCTACACCTTC	CASSADLYGYTF
NA	TRBV20-1	many	TRBJ1-1	TGCAGTGCTAGAGCGGGGCTGGGCACTGAAGCTTTCTTT	CSARAGLGTEAFF
NA	TRBV5-5	many	TRBJ2-1	TGTGCCAGCAGCTTGGCCCTGGGACACCAATCCTACAATGAGCAGTTCTTC	CASSLALGHQSYNEQFF
TRBD1	TRBV29-1	few	TRBJ2-2	TGCAGCGCCCGGGCGGACAGGGTAACCGGGGAGCTGTTTTTT	CSARADRVTGELFF
NA	TRBV5-1	many	TRBJ2-2	TGCGCCAGCAGCTGGGGCCTGCGGGCGTCCACCGGGGAGCTGTTTTTT	CASSWGLRASTGELFF
TRBD2	TRBV12-3/TRBV12-4	many	TRBJ2-3	TGTGCCAGCAGTTTTCTAGCGGGAGATACGCAGTATTTT	CASSFLAGDTQYF
NA	TRBV27	many	TRBJ1-5	TGTGCCAGCAGTCCGGGACGTGGGGGTCAGCCCCAGCATTTT	CASSPGRGGQPQHF
NA	TRBV6-5	many	TRBJ2-3	TGTGCCAGCAGTTATGGCACAGATACGCAGTATTTT	CASSYGTDTQYF
TRBD2	TRBV5-1	many	TRBJ2-2	TGCGCCAGCAGCTTGGTACTAGCGACCGGGGAGCTGTTTTTT	CASSLVLATGELFF
NA	TRBV7-2	many	TRBJ2-1	TGTGCCAGCAGCCTGCGATTCTACAATGAGCAGTTCTTC	CASSLRFYNEQFF
NA	TRBV20-1	many	TRBJ1-6	TGCAGTGCTAGAGACGAGTCCTATAATTCACCCCTCCACTTT	CSARDESYNSPLHF
NA	TRBV5-1	many	TRBJ2-7	TGCGCCAGCAGGGCTTCGGGGGTAGACTACGAGCAGTACTTC	CASRASGVDYEQYF
NA	TRBV18	many	TRBJ2-6	TGTGCCAGCTCGCAATCTACCACTGGGGCCAACGTCCTGACTTTC	CASSQSTTGANVLTF
NA	TRBV4-1	many	TRBJ2-1	TGCGCCAGCAGCCAAGTTATGAAAAACGAGCAGTTCTTC	CASSQVMKNEQFF
NA	TRBV9	many	TRBJ2-3	TGTGCCAGCAGCGTAGCAACCGGGGTGGAAGATACGCAGTATTTT	CASSVATGVEDTQYF
TRBD2	TRBV6-2/TRBV6-3	many	TRBJ2-7	TGTGCCAGCAGTTCCGGGACTAGCCCCTACGAGCAGTACTTC	CASSSGTSPYEQYF
NA	TRBV11-2	many	TRBJ2-3	TGTGCCAGCAGCTTAGAGTTAGGGGGGCGCAGGTTTACAGATACGCAGTATTTT	CASSLELGGRRFTDTQYF
NA	TRBV9	many	TRBJ2-2	TGTGCCAGCAGCCCCTTGGGTAGGGTGACCGGGGAGCTGTTTTTT	CASSPLGRVTGELFF
NA	TRBV27	many	TRBJ2-5	TGTGCCAGCAGTTTCGCAGGGGGGCACCAAGAGACCCAGTACTTC	CASSFAGGHQETQYF
NA	TRBV12-3/TRBV12-4	medium-sized	TRBJ2-2	TGTGCCAGCAGCCCCGGGGTAGGGGAGCTGTTTTTT	CASSPGVGELFF
NA	TRBV20-1	many	TRBJ2-7	TGCAGTGCTTGTGGACGGAACTACGAGCAGTACTTC	CSACGRNYEQYF
TRBD1	TRBV6-6	many	TRBJ2-7	TGTGCCAGCAGCACCGCCGGGACAGTTCTCTACGAGCAGTACTTC	CASSTAGTVLYEQYF
TRBD1	TRBV20-1	many	TRBJ2-3	TGCAGTGCAGGCGACAGGGGGCGCCCGGATACGCAGTATTTT	CSAGDRGRPDTQYF
NA	TRBV5-1	medium-sized	TRBJ1-1	TGCGCCAGCAGCTTGGTCTCCAGCACTGAAGCTTTCTTT	CASSLVSSTEAFF
TRBD1	TRBV5-1	many	TRBJ2-1	TGCGCCAGCAGCTTCCGACGGGACAGGGACAATGAGCAGTTCTTC	CASSFRRDRDNEQFF
TRBD2	TRBV5-1	many	TRBJ2-3	TGCGCCAGCAGCTTGGAGACTAGCGGGAGGGGCCCAGATACGCAGTATTTT	CASSLETSGRGPDTQYF
TRBD1	TRBV10-3	many	TRBJ2-3	TGTGCCACCCAAAGTGGGGGACAGGGCCTTAATACGCAGTATTTT	CATQSGGQGLNTQYF
NA	TRBV10-3	NA	TRBJ2-7	TGTGCCATCAGGGGACAATCCTACGAGCAGTACTTC	CAIRGQSYEQYF
NA	TRBV5-6	many	TRBJ2-3	TGTGCCAGCAGCTTGTACGGAACCACAGATACGCAGTATTTT	CASSLYGTTDTQYF
TRBD2	TRBV20-1	many	TRBJ2-7	TGCAGTGCAACCCGTGGACTAGCTCACTACGAGCAGTACTTC	CSATRGLAHYEQYF
NA	TRBV20-1	many	TRBJ2-1	TGCAGTGCCCGATGGGGGGGCAACAATGAGCAGTTCTTC	CSARWGGNNEQFF
NA	TRBV5-1	many	TRBJ2-1	TGCGCCAGCAGCTTGGTGGGGCAACAATACAATGAGCAGTTCTTC	CASSLVGQQYNEQFF
NA	TRBV20-1	medium-sized	TRBJ1-2	TGCAGTGCTAGGGGCGGGAACTATGGCTACACCTTC	CSARGGNYGYTF
NA	TRBV3-1	many	TRBJ2-7	TGTGCCAGCAGCAAAACACTAGCCCTGGGCTCCTACGAGCAGTACTTC	CASSKTLALGSYEQYF
NA	TRBV5-1	many	TRBJ2-3	TGCGCCAGCAGCTTGGGGGACTATACGCAGTATTTT	CASSLGDYTQYF
TRBD2	TRBV5-1	many	TRBJ2-2	TGCGCCAGCAGCTATCTAGCGGGAGCGAACACCGGGGAGCTGTTTTTT	CASSYLAGANTGELFF
NA	TRBV19	many	TRBJ2-2	TGTGCCAGTAGTACAGGGACCTACACCGGGGAGCTGTTTTTT	CASSTGTYTGELFF
TRBD2	TRBV10-3	many	TRBJ2-2	TGTGCCATCAGTGCCGGGACTAGCGGAACCGGGGAGCTGTTTTTT	CAISAGTSGTGELFF
TRBD1	TRBV5-1	NA	TRBJ2-7	TGCGCCAGCAGCCATGGACAGGGGGCCGGCGAGCAGTACTTC	CASSHGQGAGEQYF
NA	TRBV7-8	many	TRBJ2-7	TGTGCCAGCAGCTTAGTTAGCTCCGAGCAGTACTTC	CASSLVSSEQYF